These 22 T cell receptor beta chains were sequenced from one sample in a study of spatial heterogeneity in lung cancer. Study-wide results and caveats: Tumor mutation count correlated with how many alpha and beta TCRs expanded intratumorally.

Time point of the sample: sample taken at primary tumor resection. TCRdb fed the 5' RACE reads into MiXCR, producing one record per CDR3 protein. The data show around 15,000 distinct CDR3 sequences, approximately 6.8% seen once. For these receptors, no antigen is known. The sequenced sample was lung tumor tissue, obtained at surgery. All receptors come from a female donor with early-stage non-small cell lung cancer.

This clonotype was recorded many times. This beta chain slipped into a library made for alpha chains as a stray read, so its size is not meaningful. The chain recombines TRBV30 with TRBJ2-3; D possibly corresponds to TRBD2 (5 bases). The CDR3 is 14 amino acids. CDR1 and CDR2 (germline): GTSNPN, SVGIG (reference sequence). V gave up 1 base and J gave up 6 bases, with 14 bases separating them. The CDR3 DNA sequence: TGTGCCTGGAGTGGCCGCCTAGCCCAGGATACGCAGTATTTT. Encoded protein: CAWSGRLAQDTQYF.

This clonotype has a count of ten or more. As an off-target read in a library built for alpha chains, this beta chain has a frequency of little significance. This CDR3 is CASSLDWKDTQYF. The DNA for the CDR3 is TGTGCCAGCAGCTTGGACTGGAAAGATACGCAGTATTTT. The rearrangement joins TRBV7-3 to TRBJ2-3, with D possibly TRBD2 on 5 matching bases. Germline V gene sequence: CDR1 SGHTA, CDR2 FQGTGA. The ends were cut back, 3 bases at V and 5 bases at J, with 9 bases in the middle. CDR3 length: 13 amino acids.

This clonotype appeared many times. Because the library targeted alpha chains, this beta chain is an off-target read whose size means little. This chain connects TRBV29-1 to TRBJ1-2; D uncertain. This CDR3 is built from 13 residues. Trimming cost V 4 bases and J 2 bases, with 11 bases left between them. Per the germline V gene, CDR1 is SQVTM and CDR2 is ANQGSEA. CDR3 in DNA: TGCAGCGTTGGTCCAGGCCCAAACTATGGCTACACCTTC. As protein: CSVGPGPNYGYTF.

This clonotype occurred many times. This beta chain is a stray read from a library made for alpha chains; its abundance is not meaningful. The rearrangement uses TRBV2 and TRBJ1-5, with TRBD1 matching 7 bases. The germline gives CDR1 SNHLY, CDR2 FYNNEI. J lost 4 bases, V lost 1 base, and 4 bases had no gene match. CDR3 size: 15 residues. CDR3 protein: CASSEGSDRNQPQHF. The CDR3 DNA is TGTGCCAGCAGTGAAGGGTCGGACAGGAATCAGCCCCAGCATTTT.

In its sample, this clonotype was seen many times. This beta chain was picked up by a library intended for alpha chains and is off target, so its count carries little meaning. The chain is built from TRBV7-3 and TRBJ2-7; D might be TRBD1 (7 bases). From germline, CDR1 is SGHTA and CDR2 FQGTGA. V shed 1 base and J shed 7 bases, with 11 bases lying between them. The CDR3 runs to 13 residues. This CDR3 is CASSLSGTAEQYF. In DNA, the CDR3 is TGTGCCAGCAGCTTAAGCGGGACAGCTGAGCAGTACTTC.

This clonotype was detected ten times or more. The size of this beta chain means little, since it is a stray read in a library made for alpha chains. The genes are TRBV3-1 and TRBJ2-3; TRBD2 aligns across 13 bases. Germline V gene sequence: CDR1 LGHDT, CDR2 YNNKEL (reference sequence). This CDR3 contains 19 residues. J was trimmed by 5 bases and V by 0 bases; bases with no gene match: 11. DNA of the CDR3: TGTGCCAGCAGCCAAGATCCCCGGACTAGCGGGGGCCGGGAAGATACGCAGTATTTT. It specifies CASSQDPRTSGGREDTQYF.

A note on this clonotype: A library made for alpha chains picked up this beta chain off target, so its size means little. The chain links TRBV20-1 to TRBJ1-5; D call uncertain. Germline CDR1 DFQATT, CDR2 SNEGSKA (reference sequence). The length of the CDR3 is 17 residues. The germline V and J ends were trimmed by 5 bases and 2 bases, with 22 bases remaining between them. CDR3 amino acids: CSAQSGGYRVGNQPQHF. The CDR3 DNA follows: TGCAGTGCTCAATCTGGTGGGTATCGCGTCGGCAATCAGCCCCAGCATTTT.

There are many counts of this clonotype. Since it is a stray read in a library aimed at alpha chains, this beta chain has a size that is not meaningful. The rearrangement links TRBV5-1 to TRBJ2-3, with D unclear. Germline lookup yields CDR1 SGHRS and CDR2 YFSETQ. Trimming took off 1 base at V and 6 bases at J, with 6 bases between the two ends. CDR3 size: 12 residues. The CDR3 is CASSLTGDTQYF. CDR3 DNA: TGCGCCAGCAGCTTGACCGGGGATACGCAGTATTTT.

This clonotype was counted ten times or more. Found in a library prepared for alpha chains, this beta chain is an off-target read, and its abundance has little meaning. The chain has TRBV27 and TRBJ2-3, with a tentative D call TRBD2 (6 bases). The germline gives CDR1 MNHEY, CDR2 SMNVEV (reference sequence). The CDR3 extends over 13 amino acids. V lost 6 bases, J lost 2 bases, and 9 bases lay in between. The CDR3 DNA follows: TGTGCCAGCAGGGAGGGCCACACAGATACGCAGTATTTT. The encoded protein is CASREGHTDTQYF.

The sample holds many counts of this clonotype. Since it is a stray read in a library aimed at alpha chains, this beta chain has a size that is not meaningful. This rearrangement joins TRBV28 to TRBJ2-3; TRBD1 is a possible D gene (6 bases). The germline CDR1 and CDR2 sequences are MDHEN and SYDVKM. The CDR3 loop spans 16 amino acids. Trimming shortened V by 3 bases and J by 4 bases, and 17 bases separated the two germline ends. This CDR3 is CASSFPGQGIADTQYF. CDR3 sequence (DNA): TGTGCCAGCAGTTTCCCGGGCCAGGGGATCGCAGATACGCAGTATTTT.

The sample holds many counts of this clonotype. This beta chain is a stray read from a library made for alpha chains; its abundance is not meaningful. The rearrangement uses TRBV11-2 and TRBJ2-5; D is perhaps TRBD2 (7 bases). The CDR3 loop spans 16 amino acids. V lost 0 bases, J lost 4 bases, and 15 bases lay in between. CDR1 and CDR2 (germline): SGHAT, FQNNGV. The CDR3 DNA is TGTGCCAGCAGCTTAGATGGGGGGGCAATTGTAGAGACCCAGTACTTC. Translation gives CASSLDGGAIVETQYF.

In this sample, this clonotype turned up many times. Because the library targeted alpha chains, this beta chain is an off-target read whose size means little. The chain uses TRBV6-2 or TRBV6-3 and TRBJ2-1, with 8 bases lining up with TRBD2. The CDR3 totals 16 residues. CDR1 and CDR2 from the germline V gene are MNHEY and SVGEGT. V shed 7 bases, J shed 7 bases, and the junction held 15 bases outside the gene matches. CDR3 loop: CASNPLTSGVRNEQFF. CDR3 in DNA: TGTGCCAGCAATCCACTCACTAGCGGCGTCCGGAATGAGCAGTTCTTC.

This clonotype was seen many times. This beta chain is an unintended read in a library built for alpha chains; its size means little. Here the CDR3 reads CASSELSDTQYF. The CDR3 DNA is TGTGCCAGCTCGGAGTTGTCAGATACGCAGTATTTT. The chain employs TRBV18 and TRBJ2-3, with no clear D. The CDR3 is 12 amino acids. Trimming removed 6 bases at V and 4 bases at J, with 8 bases between. Per the germline V gene, CDR1 is KGHSH and CDR2 is LQKENI.

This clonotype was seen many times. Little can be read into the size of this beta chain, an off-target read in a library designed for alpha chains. Written as DNA, the CDR3 is TGTGCCAGCAACACAATGGGGGGGGCAGTTGATCAGCCCCAGCATTTT. As protein: CASNTMGGAVDQPQHF. The chain couples TRBV28 to TRBJ1-5; weak D call: TRBD1 (6 bases). The CDR3 consists of 16 residues. Germline loops: CDR1 MDHEN, CDR2 SYDVKM. V was clipped by 7 bases and J by 5 bases, with 21 bases between them.

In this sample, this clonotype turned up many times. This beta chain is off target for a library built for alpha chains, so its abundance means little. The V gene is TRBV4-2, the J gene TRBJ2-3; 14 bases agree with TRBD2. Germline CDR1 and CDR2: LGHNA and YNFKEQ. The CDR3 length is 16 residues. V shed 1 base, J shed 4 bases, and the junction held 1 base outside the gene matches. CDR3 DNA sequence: TGTGCCAGCAGCCAAGGACTAGCGGGGGGGCCAGATACGCAGTATTTT. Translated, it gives CASSQGLAGGPDTQYF.

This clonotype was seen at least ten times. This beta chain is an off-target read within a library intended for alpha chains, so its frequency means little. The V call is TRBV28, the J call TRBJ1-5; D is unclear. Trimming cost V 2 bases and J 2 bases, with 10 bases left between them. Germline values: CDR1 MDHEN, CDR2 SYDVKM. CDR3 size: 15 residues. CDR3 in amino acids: CASSLSLAGNQPQHF. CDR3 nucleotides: TGTGCCAGCAGTTTAAGTTTGGCAGGCAATCAGCCCCAGCATTTT.

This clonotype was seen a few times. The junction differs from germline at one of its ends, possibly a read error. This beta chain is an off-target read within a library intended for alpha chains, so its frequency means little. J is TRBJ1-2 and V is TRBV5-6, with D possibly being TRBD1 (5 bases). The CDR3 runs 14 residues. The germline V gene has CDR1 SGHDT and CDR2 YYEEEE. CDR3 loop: CASSSYATTEVFSF. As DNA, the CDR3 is TGTGCCAGCAGCTCTTACGCAACGACAGAAGTCTTCTCCTTC.

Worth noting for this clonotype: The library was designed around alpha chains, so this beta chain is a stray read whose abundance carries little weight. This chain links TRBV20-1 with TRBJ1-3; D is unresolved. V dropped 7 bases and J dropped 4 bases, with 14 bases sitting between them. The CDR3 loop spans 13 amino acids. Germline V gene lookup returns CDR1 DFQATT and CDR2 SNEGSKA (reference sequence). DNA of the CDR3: TGCAGTGTAGGCGGGCCGAGGGGAAACACCATATATTTT. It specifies CSVGGPRGNTIYF.

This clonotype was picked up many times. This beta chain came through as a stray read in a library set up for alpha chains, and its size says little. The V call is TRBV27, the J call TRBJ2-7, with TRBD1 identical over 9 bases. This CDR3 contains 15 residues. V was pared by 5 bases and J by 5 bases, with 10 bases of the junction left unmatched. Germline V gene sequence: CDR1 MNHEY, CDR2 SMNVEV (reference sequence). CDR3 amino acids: CASSRSGQGRNEQYF. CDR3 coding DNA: TGTGCCAGCAGTCGCTCCGGACAGGGGAGAAACGAGCAGTACTTC.

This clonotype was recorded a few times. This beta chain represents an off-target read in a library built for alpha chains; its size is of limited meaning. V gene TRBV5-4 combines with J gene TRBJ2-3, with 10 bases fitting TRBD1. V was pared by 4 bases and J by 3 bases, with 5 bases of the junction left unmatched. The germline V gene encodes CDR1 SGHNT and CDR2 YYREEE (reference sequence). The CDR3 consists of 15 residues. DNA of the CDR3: TGTGCCAGCAGCGGGACAGGGGTAAAAACAGATACGCAGTATTTT. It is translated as CASSGTGVKTDTQYF. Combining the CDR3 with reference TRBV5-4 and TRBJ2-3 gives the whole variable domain ETGVTQSPTHLIKTRGQQVTLRCSSQSGHNTVSWYQQALGQGPQFIFQYYREEENGRGNFPPRFSGLQFPNYSSELNVNALELDDSALYLCASSGTGVKTDTQYFGPGTRLTVL.

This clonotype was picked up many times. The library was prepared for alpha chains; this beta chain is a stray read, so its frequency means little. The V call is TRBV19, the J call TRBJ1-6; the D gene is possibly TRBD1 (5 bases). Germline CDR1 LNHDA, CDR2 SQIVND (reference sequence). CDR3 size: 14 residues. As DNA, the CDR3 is TGTGCAAGCTCTAGGGGCGGTTATAATTCACCCCTCCACTTT. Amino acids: CASSRGGYNSPLHF. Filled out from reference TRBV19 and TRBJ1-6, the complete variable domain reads DGGITQSPKYLFRKEGQNVTLSCEQNLNHDAMYWYRQDPGQGLRLIYYSQIVNDFQKGDIAEGYSVSREKKESFPLTVTSAQKNPTAFYLCASSRGGYNSPLHFGNGTRLTVT.

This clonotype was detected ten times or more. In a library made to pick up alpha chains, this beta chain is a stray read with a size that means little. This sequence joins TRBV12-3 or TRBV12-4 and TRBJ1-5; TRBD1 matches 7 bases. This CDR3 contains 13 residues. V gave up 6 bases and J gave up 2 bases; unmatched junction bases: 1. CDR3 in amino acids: CASRGTGNQPQHF. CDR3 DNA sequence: TGTGCCAGCAGGGGGACAGGCAATCAGCCCCAGCATTTT.